The text below deals with one TCR beta chain. The antigen is not known. TCRdb itself ran the 5' RACE reads through MiXCR, one entry per CDR3 protein. The sample carries approximately 300,000 distinct CDR3 sequences, approximately 19% recorded once. This record belongs to a study of T-cell memory formation after mild COVID-19. About the research overall: Each donor largely had its own TCR clusters. Findings of the study overall: Later expanders leaned CD4+, whereas day 15 to 85 contracting clones were balanced CD4/CD8. There was no confirmation that second-wave clones peaking on day 37 were SARS-CoV-2 specific.

The CDR3 has 17 amino acids. Deletions cut 0 bases from V and 5 bases from J, with 19 bases between. Per germline, CDR1 MGHRA and CDR2 YSYEKL. The chain carries TRBV4-1 and TRBJ2-5, with TRBD1 as a possible D gene (6 bases). Sequencing was carried out using PBMCs or a T cell subset sorted from them (not recorded which). This TCR came from a man between 18 and 29 years old who had mild COVID-19 (a few samples of this study predate the infection). Cell type and time point are not known. CDR3 nucleotides: TGCGCCAGCAGCCAAGATAAGGATAGACACAGGGTGGAGACCCAGTACTTC. Residues: CASSQDKDRHRVETQYF.